The rows below give T cell receptor beta chains drawn from one sample of a study of blood T cell repertoires in COVID-19. Using immunoSEQ multiplex PCR, the repertoire was profiled, and TCRdb retains in-frame clones only, with some absent. The sample gives around 100,000 clones, roughly nine tenths of which show up once; about 30% is in the top ten. Sequenced: peripheral blood. The origin of the receptors is an elderly woman with acute or convalescent COVID-19. Both conserved end residues are part of each CDR3. The order of the fields is V gene, J gene, clone size, D gene, CDR3 protein, CDR3 DNA. The D gene is left open where the match is weak. Expanded clones get a size class; other rows say once, few or many, or leave the size out.

v_gene: TRBV5-1
j_gene: TRBJ1-2
abundance: .
d_gene: .
CDR3aa: CASSITQGTTNYGYTF
CDR3nt: TGCGCCAGCAGCATTACACAGGGAACAACTAACTATGGCTACACCTTC

v_gene: TRBV18
j_gene: TRBJ1-2
abundance: .
d_gene: .
CDR3aa: CASSPPDIYRGYTF
CDR3nt: TGTGCCAGCTCACCGCCAGACATCTATCGGGGCTACACCTTC

v_gene: TRBV6-1
j_gene: TRBJ1-5
abundance: .
d_gene: .
CDR3aa: CASSEGVYSNQPQHF
CDR3nt: TGTGCCAGCAGTGAAGGAGTCTATAGCAATCAGCCCCAGCATTTT

v_gene: TRBV7-2
j_gene: TRBJ2-2
abundance: .
d_gene: TRBD1
CDR3aa: CASSPTGIGELFF
CDR3nt: TGTGCCAGCAGCCCGACAGGGATCGGGGAGCTGTTTTTT

v_gene: TRBV6-5
j_gene: TRBJ1-5
abundance: .
d_gene: TRBD1
CDR3aa: CASSLTGDGNQPQHF
CDR3nt: TGTGCCAGCAGTTTGACAGGGGATGGCAATCAGCCCCAGCATTTT

v_gene: TRBV5-6
j_gene: TRBJ2-6
abundance: once
d_gene: TRBD1
CDR3aa: CASSHPGQGAFGANVLTF
CDR3nt: TGTGCCAGCAGCCATCCGGGACAGGGGGCTTTTGGGGCCAACGTCCTGACTTTC

v_gene: TRBV28
j_gene: TRBJ2-7
abundance: once
d_gene: TRBD1
CDR3aa: CASSSHGQDRTTYEQYF
CDR3nt: TGTGCCAGCAGTTCTCATGGACAGGATCGAACTACCTACGAGCAGTACTTC

v_gene: TRBV5-1
j_gene: TRBJ2-3
abundance: .
d_gene: .
CDR3aa: CASSFTDAESSRTQYF
CDR3nt: TGCGCCAGCAGCTTTACAGACGCCGAGAGTTCGCGTACGCAGTATTTT

v_gene: TRBV11-2
j_gene: TRBJ1-5
abundance: .
d_gene: .
CDR3aa: CASSFGSNQPQHF
CDR3nt: TGTGCCAGCAGCTTCGGGAGCAATCAGCCCCAGCATTTT

v_gene: TRBV15
j_gene: TRBJ1-6
abundance: .
d_gene: .
CDR3aa: CATSEAQGRDNSPLHF
CDR3nt: TGTGCCACCAGCGAGGCACAGGGCAGGGATAATTCACCCCTCCACTTT

v_gene: TRBV18
j_gene: TRBJ2-7
abundance: .
d_gene: .
CDR3aa: CASSLSWGPYEQYF
CDR3nt: TGTGCCAGCTCACTTTCTTGGGGCCCCTACGAGCAGTACTTC

v_gene: TRBV10-3
j_gene: TRBJ1-2
abundance: .
d_gene: .
CDR3aa: CAISESEQGYGYTF
CDR3nt: TGTGCCATCAGTGAGTCTGAGCAGGGATATGGCTACACCTTC

v_gene: TRBV6-5
j_gene: TRBJ1-5
abundance: .
d_gene: .
CDR3aa: CASRGSNQPQHF
CDR3nt: TGTGCCAGCCGGGGATCTAATCAGCCCCAGCATTTT

v_gene: TRBV7-2
j_gene: TRBJ1-4
abundance: .
d_gene: .
CDR3aa: CASSLGGRGNEKLFF
CDR3nt: TGTGCCAGCAGCTTAGGGGGCAGAGGTAATGAAAAACTGTTTTTT

v_gene: TRBV12-3/TRBV12-4
j_gene: TRBJ1-2
abundance: few
d_gene: .
CDR3aa: CASRFGAGGYTF
CDR3nt: TGTGCCAGCAGGTTCGGGGCGGGAGGCTACACCTTC

v_gene: TRBV18
j_gene: TRBJ1-5
abundance: .
d_gene: .
CDR3aa: CASSLMGGALVNQPQHF
CDR3nt: TGTGCCAGCTCACTGATGGGGGGGGCGCTGGTCAATCAGCCCCAGCATTTT

v_gene: TRBV2
j_gene: TRBJ1-5
abundance: .
d_gene: TRBD1
CDR3aa: CASRGQGNQPQHF
CDR3nt: TGTGCCAGCAGGGGACAGGGCAATCAGCCCCAGCATTTT

v_gene: TRBV27
j_gene: TRBJ2-3
abundance: .
d_gene: TRBD1
CDR3aa: CASAPTGVHTDTQYF
CDR3nt: TGTGCCAGCGCCCCGACAGGGGTCCACACAGATACGCAGTATTTT

v_gene: TRBV15
j_gene: TRBJ1-6
abundance: .
d_gene: TRBD1
CDR3aa: CATSTGIRGRVGSPLHF
CDR3nt: TGTGCCACCAGCACCGGGATCAGGGGGCGAGTAGGGTCACCCCTCCACTTT

v_gene: TRBV2
j_gene: TRBJ1-2
abundance: .
d_gene: .
CDR3aa: CASSAQGGYGYTF
CDR3nt: TGTGCCAGCAGTGCGCAGGGAGGCTATGGCTACACCTTC

v_gene: TRBV5-1
j_gene: TRBJ2-3
abundance: .
d_gene: TRBD2
CDR3aa: CASSLARDYPPDTQYF
CDR3nt: TGCGCCAGCAGCTTGGCCCGGGACTATCCCCCAGATACGCAGTATTTT

v_gene: TRBV2
j_gene: TRBJ1-1
abundance: .
d_gene: .
CDR3aa: CASMVSVPEAFF
CDR3nt: TGTGCCAGCATGGTTTCAGTCCCTGAAGCTTTCTTT

v_gene: TRBV27
j_gene: TRBJ2-7
abundance: .
d_gene: TRBD1
CDR3aa: CASSLRDSYEQYF
CDR3nt: TGTGCCAGCAGTTTGAGGGACAGTTACGAGCAGTACTTC

v_gene: TRBV5-8
j_gene: TRBJ2-2
abundance: .
d_gene: .
CDR3aa: CASGSGLNTGELFF
CDR3nt: TGTGCCAGTGGTAGCGGTTTGAACACCGGGGAGCTGTTTTTT

v_gene: TRBV30
j_gene: TRBJ2-7
abundance: .
d_gene: .
CDR3aa: CAWSETIREQYF
CDR3nt: TGTGCCTGGAGTGAAACCATCAGGGAGCAGTACTTC

v_gene: TRBV6-1
j_gene: TRBJ1-6
abundance: .
d_gene: .
CDR3aa: CASSRDILNSPLHF
CDR3nt: TGTGCCAGCAGTCGGGACATTTTGAATTCACCCCTCCACTTT

v_gene: TRBV5-6
j_gene: TRBJ1-4
abundance: .
d_gene: .
CDR3aa: CASSLESGRVGSEKLFF
CDR3nt: TGTGCCAGCAGCTTGGAGTCAGGACGCGTGGGGAGTGAAAAACTGTTTTTT

v_gene: TRBV4-1
j_gene: TRBJ2-7
abundance: .
d_gene: TRBD1
CDR3aa: CASSQAGTGVYEQYF
CDR3nt: TGCGCCAGCAGCCAAGCCGGGACAGGGGTGTACGAGCAGTACTTC

v_gene: TRBV7-9
j_gene: TRBJ1-2
abundance: .
d_gene: .
CDR3aa: CASSLSLVDFGYTF
CDR3nt: TGTGCCAGCAGCTTAAGCCTGGTAGATTTTGGCTACACCTTC

v_gene: TRBV6-9
j_gene: TRBJ2-7
abundance: .
d_gene: .
CDR3aa: CASKRTASTYEQYF
CDR3nt: TGTGCCAGCAAGAGAACAGCTTCTACCTACGAGCAGTACTTC

v_gene: TRBV18
j_gene: TRBJ1-2
abundance: .
d_gene: .
CDR3aa: CASSPQTGENYGYTF
CDR3nt: TGTGCCAGCTCACCACAGACAGGAGAAAACTATGGCTACACCTTC

v_gene: TRBV5-4
j_gene: TRBJ2-4
abundance: .
d_gene: .
CDR3aa: CASSLKTASGLVAKNIQYF
CDR3nt: TGTGCCAGCAGCTTGAAAACGGCTTCAGGGTTGGTAGCCAAAAACATTCAGTACTTC

v_gene: TRBV19
j_gene: TRBJ2-5
abundance: .
d_gene: TRBD2
CDR3aa: CASSMGLAGETQYF
CDR3nt: TGTGCCAGTAGTATGGGACTAGCTGGGGAGACCCAGTACTTC

v_gene: TRBV2
j_gene: TRBJ2-2
abundance: few
d_gene: TRBD2
CDR3aa: CASSVTSGGIPGELFF
CDR3nt: TGTGCCAGCAGTGTTACTAGCGGGGGGATTCCCGGGGAGCTGTTTTTT

v_gene: TRBV18
j_gene: TRBJ2-5
abundance: once
d_gene: TRBD2
CDR3aa: CASSPGTSGVETQYF
CDR3nt: TGTGCCAGCTCTCCCGGGACTAGCGGGGTAGAGACCCAGTACTTC

v_gene: TRBV7-2
j_gene: TRBJ2-3
abundance: once
d_gene: .
CDR3aa: CASSPITGSTDTQYF
CDR3nt: TGTGCCAGCAGCCCAATCACCGGGTCCACAGATACGCAGTATTTT

v_gene: TRBV27
j_gene: TRBJ2-7
abundance: .
d_gene: .
CDR3aa: CASSLRLNPYEQYF
CDR3nt: TGTGCCAGCAGCTTACGACTGAATCCCTACGAGCAGTACTTC

v_gene: TRBV7-6
j_gene: TRBJ2-1
abundance: .
d_gene: .
CDR3aa: CASSHLGDNEQFF
CDR3nt: TGTGCCAGCAGCCACCTCGGGGACAATGAGCAGTTCTTC

v_gene: TRBV2
j_gene: TRBJ2-3
abundance: .
d_gene: TRBD1
CDR3aa: CASSGTGFSDTQYF
CDR3nt: TGTGCCAGCAGCGGGACAGGGTTTTCAGATACGCAGTATTTT

v_gene: TRBV6-5
j_gene: TRBJ2-6
abundance: .
d_gene: .
CDR3aa: CASSPQGYGANVLTF
CDR3nt: TGTGCCAGCAGTCCACAGGGTTATGGGGCCAACGTCCTGACTTTC

v_gene: TRBV5-1
j_gene: TRBJ1-2
abundance: .
d_gene: .
CDR3aa: CASSLFPGDSLYMYGYTF
CDR3nt: TGCGCCAGCAGCTTGTTTCCAGGGGATTCGCTCTATATGTATGGCTACACCTTC

v_gene: TRBV9
j_gene: TRBJ2-3
abundance: .
d_gene: TRBD2
CDR3aa: CASSVDGGGAGASTDTQYF
CDR3nt: TGTGCCAGCAGCGTAGACGGGGGAGGAGCGGGGGCTAGCACAGATACGCAGTATTTT

v_gene: TRBV25-1
j_gene: TRBJ1-2
abundance: .
d_gene: .
CDR3aa: CASRPTGQFNYGYTF
CDR3nt: TGTGCCAGCAGGCCGACTGGACAGTTTAACTATGGCTACACCTTC

v_gene: TRBV19
j_gene: TRBJ2-5
abundance: .
d_gene: TRBD2
CDR3aa: CASSIYLAGQGRETQYF
CDR3nt: TGTGCCAGTAGTATATACCTAGCGGGCCAAGGACGTGAGACCCAGTACTTC